This is a list of T cell receptor beta chains from one sample in a study of T cells after yellow fever vaccination. TCRdb reanalysed the 5' RACE reads using MiXCR and keeps one entry per CDR3 protein. The sample yields about 260,000 distinct CDR3 sequences, 3.6% seen once. Sequenced here: PBMCs, sampled 15 days after the yellow fever booster vaccination. The source of these receptors is a man aged 18 to 30 who received the YFV17D yellow fever vaccine. Each CDR3 is given with its conserved first and last residue. The D gene is left open where the match is weak. Only part of the rows carry a size: once, few, many, or a class if the clone is expanded.

j_call d_call clone_size v_call cdr3_aa cdr3_nt
TRBJ1-1 . few TRBV7-8 CASSDGTTTPNTEAFF TGTGCCAGCAGCGACGGGACGACAACCCCGAACACTGAAGCTTTCTTT
TRBJ2-7 TRBD1 few TRBV3-1 CASNRQGNEQYF TGTGCCAGCAACCGACAGGGGAACGAGCAGTACTTC
TRBJ2-6 . . TRBV19 CASRRRRGSGANVLTF TGTGCCAGTAGGCGCCGACGTGGCTCTGGGGCCAACGTCCTGACTTTC
TRBJ2-3 . many TRBV28 CASSSDATGTWDTQYF TGTGCCAGCAGTTCCGACGCCACAGGGACGTGGGATACGCAGTATTTT
TRBJ1-1 . many TRBV12-3/TRBV12-4 CASIPGTANTEAFF TGTGCCAGCATCCCCGGGACGGCCAACACTGAAGCTTTCTTT
TRBJ2-3 TRBD1 many TRBV19 CASSGRQGHPDTQYF TGTGCCAGTAGCGGGAGACAGGGGCATCCAGATACGCAGTATTTT
TRBJ2-2 . many TRBV5-1 CASRGEGRTGELFF TGCGCCAGCAGGGGCGAGGGAAGGACCGGGGAGCTGTTTTTT
TRBJ2-5 . many TRBV5-1 CASSARTAQETQYF TGCGCCAGCAGCGCCAGGACAGCACAAGAGACCCAGTACTTC
TRBJ1-5 . few TRBV6-5 CASRGGDQPQHF TGTGCCAGCAGAGGGGGAGATCAGCCCCAGCATTTT
TRBJ1-3 . . TRBV5-4 CASSVDRGSGNTIYF TGTGCCAGCAGCGTAGACCGAGGCTCTGGAAACACCATATATTTT
TRBJ1-4 . few TRBV5-6 CASSFGSNEKLFF TGTGCCAGCAGCTTTGGCAGCAATGAAAAACTGTTTTTT
TRBJ2-5 . many TRBV4-3 CASSQDLSETQYF TGCGCCAGCAGCCAAGATCTGTCAGAGACCCAGTACTTC
TRBJ1-1 . many TRBV5-5 CASRDRAYMNTEAFF TGTGCCAGCAGAGACAGAGCTTACATGAACACTGAAGCTTTCTTT
TRBJ2-2 . many TRBV7-2 CASSLWGSLLGELFF TGTGCCAGCAGCTTATGGGGTAGTTTGCTCGGGGAGCTGTTTTTT
TRBJ2-2 . many TRBV19 CASTHRPNTGELFF TGTGCCAGTACCCACAGGCCTAACACCGGGGAGCTGTTTTTT
TRBJ2-1 TRBD2 few TRBV12-3/TRBV12-4 CASARGGPSNEQFF TGTGCCAGCGCCCGGGGGGGGCCGAGCAATGAGCAGTTCTTC
TRBJ2-5 . many TRBV5-1 CASRISGAGETQYF TGCGCCAGCAGGATCTCAGGGGCCGGGGAGACCCAGTACTTC
TRBJ2-3 TRBD1 many TRBV6-5 CASSYWGQGTDTQYF TGTGCCAGCAGTTACTGGGGACAGGGCACAGATACGCAGTATTTT
TRBJ1-6 TRBD1 many TRBV9 CASSPRGQAPNSPLHF TGTGCCAGCAGCCCCAGGGGGCAGGCTCCAAATTCACCCCTCCACTTT
TRBJ1-2 . many TRBV27 CASSLFAAGRSLDYGYTF TGTGCCAGCAGTTTATTCGCGGCAGGGAGGAGTTTAGACTATGGCTACACCTTC
TRBJ1-3 . many TRBV12-3/TRBV12-4 CASSFFDRAGNTIYF TGTGCCAGCAGTTTTTTCGACAGAGCGGGAAACACCATATATTTT
TRBJ2-3 TRBD2 many TRBV7-2 CASSPELAGGTDTQYF TGTGCCAGCAGCCCCGAACTAGCGGGGGGTACAGATACGCAGTATTTT
TRBJ2-5 TRBD2 many TRBV10-2 CASSSGLAGQETQYF TGCGCCAGCAGCTCCGGACTAGCGGGGCAAGAGACCCAGTACTTC
TRBJ2-7 . many TRBV12-5 CASGTGTSYEQYF TGTGCTAGTGGTACCGGGACAAGCTACGAGCAGTACTTC
TRBJ1-5 . many TRBV20-1 CSGRGANQPQHF TGCAGTGGGAGGGGGGCTAATCAGCCCCAGCATTTT
TRBJ2-1 . many TRBV11-2 CASSPFRRGYNEQFF TGTGCCAGCAGCCCTTTCAGGAGGGGATACAATGAGCAGTTCTTC
TRBJ1-2 TRBD1 many TRBV9 CASSKGQGVVYTF TGTGCCAGCAGCAAGGGACAGGGGGTGGTCTACACCTTC
TRBJ1-1 . many TRBV4-1 CASSPRPNTGSTEAFF TGCGCCAGCAGCCCCCGCCCCAACACGGGGAGCACTGAAGCTTTCTTT
TRBJ2-5 TRBD2 many TRBV5-4 CASSAGVQETQYF TGTGCCAGCAGCGCGGGGGTGCAAGAGACCCAGTACTTC
TRBJ2-2 . many TRBV11-3 CASSSRYTGELFF TGTGCCAGCAGCTCACGATATACCGGGGAGCTGTTTTTT
TRBJ2-5 . many TRBV29-1 CSVERDVQETQYF TGCAGCGTCGAGAGGGACGTCCAAGAGACCCAGTACTTC
TRBJ2-6 . many TRBV5-1 CASSLIGANVLTF TGCGCCAGCAGCTTGATTGGGGCCAACGTCCTGACTTTC
TRBJ2-1 . few TRBV12-3/TRBV12-4 CASSLGIYNEQFF TGTGCCAGCAGTTTAGGTATCTACAATGAGCAGTTCTTC